One and the same sample provided the 20 T cell receptor beta chains below, sequenced in a study of shared clonotypes between healthy human individuals. Assay used: immunoSEQ multiplex PCR; TCRdb lists only in-frame clones, some missing. Here the sample spans hundreds of thousands of clones, 55% to 75% being singletons. Sequenced input: memory CD4+ T cells sorted from blood. Subset indicated: CD45RA-negative fraction. These receptors all stem from a woman in her thirties in good health.

This chain connects TRBV5-4 to TRBJ2-3; 15 positions agree with TRBD2. The J segment lost 4 bases and the V segment lost 4 bases, leaving 10 bases of the junction unmatched. Germline V gene data show CDR1 as SGHNT and CDR2 as YYREEE (reference sequence). The CDR3 runs to 18 residues. The chain's CDR3 is CASSAGTSGRFGADTQYF. In nucleotides, the CDR3 is TGTGCCAGCAGCGCTGGGACTAGCGGGAGGTTCGGGGCAGATACGCAGTATTTT.

This clone was counted between two and nine times. The CDR3, as DNA: TGCAGCGTTGCACAGGGGGGAGTAGATCAGCCCCAGCATTTT. As protein: CSVAQGGVDQPQHF. V and J are TRBV29-1 and TRBJ1-5, with 8 positions matching TRBD1. Unmatched junction bases numbered 7, after V lost 4 bases and J lost 5 bases. Germline CDR1 and CDR2: SQVTM and ANQGSEA. The CDR3 runs to 14 residues.

The chain recombines TRBV9 with TRBJ2-1; 13 nucleotides line up with TRBD2. V dropped 2 bases and J dropped 15; count of bases not matched to a gene: 5. Germline lookup yields CDR1 SGDLS and CDR2 YYNGEE. CDR3 size: 13 residues. CDR3 nucleotide sequence: TGTGCCAGCAGCGTCGGACTAGCGGGAGTGTCGTTCTTC. Translation: CASSVGLAGVSFF.

The chain has TRBV27 and TRBJ1-3; 8 bases match TRBD1. V gave up 8 bases and J gave up 4 bases; unmatched junction bases: 19. There are 18 residues in the CDR3. Germline lookup yields CDR1 MNHEY and CDR2 SMNVEV (reference sequence). CDR3 DNA: TGTGCCAGCTCGAAGGACAGGGACCCCATGGCTTCAGGAAACACCATATATTTT. Amino acid sequence: CASSKDRDPMASGNTIYF.

The chain couples TRBV7-3 to TRBJ1-2; TRBD1 agrees at 7 bases. Germline lookup yields CDR1 SGHTA and CDR2 FQGTGA. CDR3 length: 13 residues. With V trimmed by 5 bases and J by 5 bases, 5 bases remained unmatched. In DNA, the CDR3 is TGTGCCAGCAGCGCGGGACAGAATTATGGCTACACCTTC. This sequence encodes CASSAGQNYGYTF.

This clone was recorded a few times. This chain connects TRBV5-1 to TRBJ2-1; 9 nucleotides match TRBD2. V trimming: 0 bases; J trimming: 5 bases; junction bases outside the gene matches: 3. The germline V gene has CDR1 SGHRS and CDR2 YFSETQ. This CDR3 is 15 amino acids long. The CDR3 loop is CASSLGLAANNEQFF. The DNA for the CDR3 is TGCGCCAGCAGCTTGGGACTAGCGGCTAACAATGAGCAGTTCTTC. Full variable domain (remainder filled in from reference TRBV5-1 and TRBJ2-1): KAGVTQTPRYLIKTRGQQVTLSCSPISGHRSVSWYQQTPGQGLQFLFEYFSETQRNKGNFPGRFSGRQFSNSRSEMNVSTLELGDSALYLCASSLGLAANNEQFFGPGTRLTVL.

About this clone: Distinct nucleotide sequences in the sample also encode this CDR3. The V call is TRBV7-9, the J call TRBJ2-7; D is unresolved. Germline assignment: CDR1 SEHNR and CDR2 FQNEAQ (reference sequence). The V and J ends lost 1 base and 3 bases respectively, with 4 bases between them. The CDR3 sequence is 12 residues long. The CDR3 DNA sequence: TGTGCCAGCAGCTTAGGGGACTACGAGCAGTACTTC. This sequence encodes CASSLGDYEQYF. Full variable domain (missing parts from reference TRBV7-9 and TRBJ2-7): DTGVSQNPRHKITKRGQNVTFRCDPISEHNRLYWYRQTLGQGPEFLTYFQNEAQLEKSRLLSDRFSAERPKGSFSTLEIQRTEQGDSAMYLCASSLGDYEQYFGPGTRLTVT.

The J gene is TRBJ2-7, the V gene TRBV7-2, with D possibly TRBD2 on 5 matching bases. Looked up from germline, CDR1 is SGHTA and CDR2 is FQGNSA. The CDR3 runs to 16 residues. Trimming removed 1 base at V and 0 bases at J, with 13 bases between. CDR3 bases: TGTGCCAGCAGCTTAGGGTCCCAGCGGTCCTCCTACGAGCAGTACTTC. Its translation: CASSLGSQRSSYEQYF.

This chain connects TRBV4-2 to TRBJ2-5, with D perhaps assigned TRBD1 or TRBD2 (6 bases each). The germline CDR1 and CDR2 sequences are LGHNA and YNFKEQ. V was trimmed by 1 base and J by 5 bases, leaving 14 bases between them. The CDR3 length is 15 residues. The CDR3 region is CASSQGDGGGETQYF. DNA for the CDR3: TGTGCCAGCAGCCAAGGGGACGGAGGGGGGGAGACCCAGTACTTC.

This clone has just one count. The chain joins TRBV4-1 to TRBJ2-3, with a tentative D call TRBD2 (6 bases). CDR1 MGHRA and CDR2 YSYEKL come from the germline V gene. The CDR3 extends over 18 amino acids. With 1 base removed from V and 5 bases from J, the gap between germline ends came to 22 bases. The CDR3 DNA sequence: TGCGCCAGCAGCCAAGGCCAATTCTCGGCGGGGAGAGGAGATACGCAGTATTTT. Translation gives CASSQGQFSAGRGDTQYF.

The chain joins TRBV28 to TRBJ2-2, with D possibly being TRBD1 (6 bases). Between the trimmed V and J ends, which lost 7 bases and 1 base, there was a span of 10 bases. This CDR3 spans 14 amino acids. The germline gives CDR1 MDHEN, CDR2 SYDVKM. The CDR3 spells CASIGQLNTGELFF. The CDR3 nucleotides read TGTGCCAGCATTGGACAGCTGAACACCGGGGAGCTGTTTTTT.

This sequence joins TRBV7-7 and TRBJ2-5, with 7 bases fitting TRBD2. CDR3 length equals 17 residues. CDR1 SSHAT and CDR2 FNYEAQ come from the germline V gene (reference sequence). J lost 3 bases, V lost 2 bases, and 12 bases had no gene match. CDR3 residues: CASSLPWGGAGKETQYF. The CDR3 DNA is TGTGCCAGCAGCTTACCCTGGGGGGGAGCGGGGAAAGAGACCCAGTACTTC.

This clone was found once. The V and J genes are TRBV28 and TRBJ1-2; tentative D call: TRBD1 (6 bases). In germline, CDR1 is MDHEN, CDR2 SYDVKM. Trimming removed 3 bases at V and 1 base at J, with 15 bases between. The CDR3 totals 16 residues. The CDR3 is CASSLFGTPFNYGYTF. The DNA for the CDR3 is TGTGCCAGCAGTTTGTTCGGGACACCGTTTAACTATGGCTACACCTTC.

This clone was seen a single time. The chain links TRBV10-3 to TRBJ1-2; tentative D call: TRBD1 (5 bases). The V and J ends lost 10 bases and 2 bases respectively, with 20 bases between them. Germline lookup yields CDR1 ENHRY and CDR2 SYGVKD. The CDR3 has 15 amino acids. Written as DNA, the CDR3 is TGTGCCACCAAAAGAGGAGACAGCCCAAACTATGGCTACACCTTC. This encodes CATKRGDSPNYGYTF.

This clone was counted a single time. J is TRBJ2-1 and V is TRBV11-2, with TRBD1 matching 9 bases. The germline V gene has CDR1 SGHAT and CDR2 FQNNGV. Losses at the gene ends were 3 bases for V and 7 bases for J; bases not matched to a gene: 7. The CDR3 has 15 amino acids. The CDR3 sequence: CASSFTGTGTNEQFF. As DNA, the CDR3 is TGTGCCAGCAGCTTTACCGGGACAGGGACGAATGAGCAGTTCTTC.

This clone was found once. CDR3 nucleotide sequence: TGTGCCAGCACCAGCGGCCAGGGGGGCCACGAGCAGTACTTC. Its protein is CASTSGQGGHEQYF. This chain uses TRBV7-9 with TRBJ2-7; TRBD1 might be the D (7 bases). Trimming pared 7 bases from V and 5 bases from J, leaving 18 bases between. This CDR3 region has 14 residues. Germline CDR1 reads SEHNR; CDR2 reads FQNEAQ (reference sequence).

The rearrangement joins TRBV28 to TRBJ1-1; 9 bases are shared with TRBD1. This CDR3 spans 15 amino acids. Germline-derived CDR1 and CDR2 are MDHEN and SYDVKM. The V and J ends lost 4 bases and 10 bases, in that order; junction bases with no gene match: 13. The CDR3 nucleotides read TGTGCCAGCAGTTCAACAGGGGGCACTAATCTGAGAGCTTTCTTT. Amino acid sequence: CASSSTGGTNLRAFF.

This clone was observed at least ten times. The same CDR3 can be traced to other DNA sequences in this sample. The chain employs TRBV4-1 and TRBJ1-3; no definite D call. The V gene lost 0 bases and the J gene lost 4 bases, with 7 bases spanning the gap. The CDR3 runs to 14 residues. Germline CDR1 reads MGHRA; CDR2 reads YSYEKL. For the CDR3, the DNA is TGCGCCAGCAGCCAAGATATCGACGGAAACACCATATATTTT. Translated: CASSQDIDGNTIYF.

About this clone: A junction boundary mismatches the germline segment, possibly from a read error. The chain has TRBV11-2 and TRBJ2-7; 8 bases line up with TRBD2. Germline V lookup: CDR1 SGHAT, CDR2 FQNNGV. The CDR3 is 14 amino acids. The CDR3 region is CACTRGTSSSEQYF. The CDR3 nucleotides are TGTGCCTGCACAAGAGGGACTAGTTCCTCCGAGCAGTACTTC.

The sample holds one count of this clone. The rearrangement joins TRBV5-8 to TRBJ1-2, with 7 bases that match TRBD1. Germline V lookup: CDR1 SGHTS, CDR2 YDEGEE. The CDR3 has 13 residues. V dropped 4 bases and J dropped 4; count of bases not matched to a gene: 4. For the CDR3, the DNA is TGTGCCAGCAGCCCCGACAGGGTCTATGGCTACACCTTC. This codes for CASSPDRVYGYTF.